This is a list of T cell receptor beta chains from one sample in a study of blood T cell repertoires in COVID-19. Libraries were prepared by immunoSEQ multiplex PCR; TCRdb keeps only in-frame clonotypes and omits some of them. The sample has approximately 230,000 clones, around 85% seen once. The sample taken for sequencing was peripheral blood. The source is an elderly man with acute or convalescent COVID-19. The CDR3 runs from the conserved cysteine through the conserved F or W. A D gene is named only where the DNA matches it firmly. Some rows mark clone size as missing; the rest say once, few, many or name a class of expanded clone.

size,D,J,V,CDR3,DNA
-,TRBD1,TRBJ1-5,TRBV27,CASRKQGATSNQPQHF,TGTGCCAGCAGGAAACAGGGGGCTACGAGCAATCAGCCCCAGCATTTT
-,TRBD2,TRBJ2-1,TRBV18,CASSPHSREDHEQFF,TGTGCCAGCTCACCACACTCGCGGGAGGACCATGAGCAGTTCTTC
-,-,TRBJ1-6,TRBV7-3,CASSYGVNNSPLHF,TGTGCCAGCAGCTACGGGGTCAATAATTCACCCCTCCACTTT
-,-,TRBJ2-7,TRBV3-1/TRBV3-2,CASSQDLLQAYEQYF,TGTGCCAGCAGCCAAGACCTACTCCAGGCCTACGAGCAGTACTTC
-,TRBD2,TRBJ2-1,TRBV4-2,CASSNPLSGRSSYNEQFF,TGTGCCAGCAGCAATCCCCTTAGCGGGCGAAGCTCCTACAATGAGCAGTTCTTC
-,-,TRBJ2-6,TRBV6-1,CASSEAQRASGANVLTF,TGTGCCAGCAGCGAAGCCCAGCGGGCCTCTGGGGCCAACGTCCTGACTTTC
-,-,TRBJ2-1,TRBV28,CASSPSLGGLGNEQFF,TGTGCCAGCAGTCCCTCCCTGGGGGGGCTCGGCAATGAGCAGTTCTTC
-,TRBD1,TRBJ1-2,TRBV15,CATSRDFTGESGYTF,TGTGCCACCAGCAGAGATTTCACAGGGGAGTCTGGCTACACCTTC
-,-,TRBJ1-5,TRBV7-2,CASSLQGGEGQPQHF,TGTGCCAGCAGCTTACAAGGGGGGGAAGGGCAGCCCCAGCATTTT
-,TRBD2,TRBJ2-7,TRBV19,CASSIFAGGNEQYF,TGTGCCAGTAGTATATTTGCGGGAGGGAACGAGCAGTACTTC
-,-,TRBJ1-1,TRBV7-2,CASSGQRNTEAFF,TGTGCCAGCAGCGGACAGAGGAACACTGAAGCTTTCTTT
-,-,TRBJ2-5,TRBV2,CASSKDWQETQYF,TGTGCCAGCAGTAAGGACTGGCAAGAGACCCAGTACTTC
few,TRBD2,TRBJ2-3,TRBV25-1,CASSESGGSTDTQYF,TGTGCCAGCAGTGAATCTGGCGGGAGTACAGATACGCAGTATTTT
-,-,TRBJ2-5,TRBV28,CASSFIPSTTGRKTQYF,TGTGCCAGCAGTTTCATCCCCTCGACGACAGGGAGGAAGACCCAGTACTTC
-,-,TRBJ2-2,TRBV5-1,CASSLVSGANTGELFF,TGCGCCAGCAGCTTGGTTTCGGGGGCGAACACCGGGGAGCTGTTTTTT
-,TRBD1,TRBJ2-7,TRBV28,CASSPGGTNYEQYF,TGTGCCAGCAGTCCAGGGGGCACGAACTACGAGCAGTACTTC
-,-,TRBJ2-1,TRBV24-1,CATSDGRQVGTNEQFF,TGTGCCACCAGTGATGGACGACAGGTAGGGACGAATGAGCAGTTCTTC
-,-,TRBJ1-2,TRBV6-5,CASSVLLGHGYTF,TGTGCCAGCAGCGTCCTCCTAGGTCATGGCTACACCTTC
-,TRBD1,TRBJ2-3,TRBV7-2,CASSATGGADTQYF,TGTGCCAGCAGCGCGACAGGGGGGGCAGATACGCAGTATTTT
-,-,TRBJ1-6,TRBV2,CASVESPNSPLHF,TGTGCCAGCGTGGAGAGCCCTAATTCACCCCTCCACTTT
few,TRBD1,TRBJ1-5,TRBV5-1,CASSLGQGGHQPQHF,TGCGCCAGCAGCTTGGGACAGGGGGGACATCAGCCCCAGCATTTT
-,-,TRBJ2-2,TRBV30,CAWRGGRVTGELFF,TGTGCCTGGAGGGGGGGAAGAGTCACCGGGGAGCTGTTTTTT
-,-,TRBJ2-1,TRBV13,CASSLRGTGYNEQFF,TGTGCCAGCAGCTTACGCGGGACTGGATACAATGAGCAGTTCTTC
-,-,TRBJ2-3,TRBV24-1,CATARLWDTQYF,TGTGCCACCGCGCGGCTCTGGGATACGCAGTATTTT
-,-,TRBJ2-1,TRBV28,CASSFYPGEQFF,TGTGCCAGCAGTTTCTATCCGGGTGAGCAGTTCTTC
-,TRBD1,TRBJ1-5,TRBV18,CASCPDRGGNQPQHF,TGTGCCAGCTGTCCGGACAGGGGGGGGAATCAGCCCCAGCATTTT
-,-,TRBJ1-5,TRBV6-5,CASSYGGSQPQHF,TGTGCCAGCAGTTACGGAGGGAGTCAGCCCCAGCATTTT
few,-,TRBJ2-1,TRBV25-1,CASSQGGVYNEQFF,TGTGCCAGCAGTCAGGGGGGAGTCTACAATGAGCAGTTCTTC
-,TRBD2,TRBJ2-4,TRBV19,CASRGGGTLAKNIQYF,TGTGCCAGTAGGGGCGGGGGGACCTTAGCCAAAAACATTCAGTACTTC
-,-,TRBJ1-2,TRBV7-2,CASRPRHRDGYTF,TGTGCCAGCAGACCTAGACACAGGGATGGCTACACCTTC
-,TRBD1,TRBJ1-6,TRBV25-1,CASSVRDRANSPLHF,TGTGCCAGCAGTGTCCGGGACAGGGCTAATTCACCCCTCCACTTT
-,TRBD1,TRBJ2-1,TRBV28,CASNPGQGPYNEQFF,TGTGCCAGCAACCCGGGACAGGGTCCCTACAATGAGCAGTTCTTC
once,TRBD2,TRBJ2-1,TRBV11-2,CASSMLLAGTQAEQFF,TGTGCCAGCAGCATGCTACTAGCGGGAACGCAAGCTGAGCAGTTCTTC
-,-,TRBJ1-1,TRBV28,CASSSHGNTEAFF,TGTGCCAGCAGTTCCCACGGGAACACTGAAGCTTTCTTT
-,TRBD1,TRBJ2-4,TRBV19,CASSRDRGLTKNIQYF,TGTGCCAGTAGTAGAGACAGGGGGCTAACCAAAAACATTCAGTACTTC
few,TRBD1,TRBJ2-1,TRBV18,CASSSWVYRDRERGISYNEQFF,TGTGCCAGCTCCTCCTGGGTTTACCGGGACAGGGAACGGGGCATCTCTTACAATGAGCAGTTCTTC
-,-,TRBJ1-3,TRBV19,CASRTAGNTIYF,TGTGCCAGTCGGACCGCGGGCAACACCATATATTTT
-,-,TRBJ1-5,TRBV4-2,CASSQSLQGFQPQHF,TGTGCCAGCAGCCAATCTTTACAGGGTTTTCAGCCCCAGCATTTT
-,-,TRBJ1-6,TRBV5-1,CASSPQGTYNSPLHF,TGCGCCAGCAGCCCCCAGGGTACCTATAATTCACCCCTCCACTTT
once,-,TRBJ2-3,TRBV9,CASSPGYASTDTQYF,TGTGCCAGCAGCCCCGGGTATGCTAGCACAGATACGCAGTATTTT
-,TRBD2,TRBJ2-3,TRBV28,CASSSPGLRQDTQYF,TGTGCCAGCAGTTCTCCGGGACTACGGCAAGATACGCAGTATTTT
-,TRBD1,TRBJ2-5,TRBV24-1,CATSDWNRGHQETQYF,TGTGCCACCAGTGATTGGAACAGGGGGCATCAAGAGACCCAGTACTTC
-,TRBD1,TRBJ1-2,TRBV27,CASSSTGGNYGYTF,TGTGCCAGCAGTTCGACAGGGGGAAACTATGGCTACACCTTC
-,-,TRBJ1-5,TRBV10-2,CASRIDQGTGPQHF,TGCGCCAGCAGGATAGACCAGGGAACAGGGCCCCAGCATTTT
once,-,TRBJ1-5,TRBV3-1/TRBV3-2,CASSQGGPSGPQHF,TGTGCCAGCAGCCAAGGGGGCCCTTCAGGGCCCCAGCATTTT
-,-,TRBJ1-4,TRBV5-6,CASSLTQVRRSEKLFF,TGTGCCAGCAGCTTAACCCAAGTCCGCCGTAGCGAAAAACTGTTTTTT
few,TRBD2,TRBJ2-3,TRBV2,CASSEAPPSLAGGGNTQYF,TGTGCCAGCAGTGAGGCCCCACCCTCTCTAGCGGGGGGTGGCAATACGCAGTATTTT